This T cell receptor (beta chain) was sequenced for a study of early T cells in non-severe SARS-CoV-2 infection. This clonotype was recorded at least ten times. V lost 1 base and J lost 0, with 6 bases in between. There are 14 residues in the CDR3. Germline loops: CDR1 SEHNR, CDR2 FQNEAQ (reference sequence). One entry per CDR3 protein, called by TCRdb with MiXCR from the 5' RACE reads. This table holds about 97,000 distinct CDR3 sequences, over 10% found once. Sequenced material: whole blood. The receptor's source is an adult who was a healthcare worker with PCR-confirmed SARS-CoV-2 infection or an uninfected control (not recorded which). The chain links TRBV7-9 to TRBJ1-2; D is unclear. The CDR3 DNA sequence: TGTGCCAGCAGCTTAGGCCCAGCTAACTATGGCTACACCTTC. Encoded protein: CASSLGPANYGYTF.